This note documents a single T cell receptor beta chain sequence. Its antigen target is currently unknown. Base qualities are not recorded, but no much larger clone differs from it by a single base. PBMCs were isolated by Ficoll-Paque density gradient centrifugation. This sample is drawn from a study of T-cell memory formation after mild COVID-19 (dated by TCRdb to about 2021). For context, the study as a whole: TCR sequence clusters from the two donors were largely donor specific. In a couple of donors, T-cell clones that expanded and contracted after mild COVID-19 were followed by sequencing TCRalpha and TCRbeta repertoires longitudinally. Two young, previously healthy adult volunteers, one female and one male, were included in the cohort.

TCRdb shows the sequencer as Illumina NovaSeq 6000. Using 5'RACE with constant-segment primers, TCRalpha and TCRbeta cDNA libraries were constructed, with sample barcodes and unique molecular identifiers added in the process. Trizol reagent was used to extract RNA from every sample. Amplification of the libraries took two PCR steps, and the second step added a second sample barcode plus Illumina TruSeq adapters. Sequencing of the libraries was done on an Illumina NovaSeq, producing 2 x 150 bp paired-end reads. In the paper's pipeline: Reads were demultiplexed and collapsed into UMI-guided consensus sequences with migec v1.2.7. Using mixcr v2.1.11, UMI consensuses were aligned to TRA and TRB V and J templates and then assembled into clonotypes. Clonotypes were classified as expanded or contracted when called significant by both edgeR and NoisET, with noise models trained on biological replicates. For edgeR calls, the cutoffs were a false discovery rate-adjusted p below 0.01 and a log2 fold-change threshold of 1. As an exploratory analysis of dynamics, PCA with hierarchical clustering was applied to max-normalized trajectories of the 1000 most abundant clonotypes. Separately sequenced CD4+ and CD8+ repertoires were used to assign the CD4 or CD8 phenotype of responding clones. Clones were called with MiXCR by TCRdb after fastp trimmed the public reads at Q25, and only in-frame beta chains were retained. Each entry merges the rows of one CDR3 protein and shows their most common DNA and genes. For this entry, the V and J calls and clone size follow TCRdb and not the study's own pipeline. This sample comprises 450,000 to 650,000 distinct CDR3 sequences, roughly 18% of them detected only once. The top ten clones comprise 12% of the sample.

The research as a whole found: Only a couple of mild cases were covered in the study, and larger cohorts including severe cases with pre-infection samples were considered necessary. Contracting CD4+ clones were located mainly in the CM and EM memory subsets, whereas CD8+ clones were found to be enriched in EMRA. From day 15 to 85, contracting clones showed balanced CD4/CD8 phenotypes, whereas a second wave of clones that expanded from day 15 to 37 leaned towards CD4+. SARS-CoV-2 specificity was not confirmed for the second-wave clones peaking on day 37. Some responding clones were detected in pre-infection memory, suggesting pre-existing cross-reactive memory T cells joined the SARS-CoV-2 response.

The material sequenced was PBMCs or a T cell subset sorted from them (not recorded which). The receptor comes from an adult woman who had mild COVID-19 (a few samples of this study predate the infection). The sample titles of this study are shuffled in the database, so cell type and time point are left out; the donor was told from shared clones.

The DNA reads TGTGCCAGCAGCCGCGTGAACGGGCCGACCCAGTACTTC. Translated, it gives CASSRVNGPTQYF. Recombination connected TRBV7-8 to TRBJ2-5; the D gene assignment is ambiguous. V is cut by 5 bases and J by 7 bases, and the space between the germline ends is 14 bases. Reading the germline V gene gives CDR1 SGHVS and CDR2 FQNEAQ. Reading from cysteine to phenylalanine, the CDR3 counts 13 amino acids. The retained sequence is limited to the CDR3, 39 bases, with the frame set at the first base. Joined to the reference TRBV7-8 and TRBJ2-5 proteins, this CDR3 gives the full variable domain: GAGVSQSPRYKVAKRGQDVALRCDPISGHVSLFWYQQALGQGPEFLTYFQNEAQLDKSGLPSDRFFAERPEGSVSTLKIQRTQQEDSAVYLCASSRVNGPTQYFGPGTRLLVL.